A selection of T cell receptor beta chains follows, all from one sample in a study of vaccination effects on CD4 cells after COVID-19. Repertoires were generated with immunoSEQ multiplex PCR, while TCRdb's copy carries only in-frame clones and drops some. The sample includes around 23,000 clones, over 60% of them seen just once. Antigens for these TCRs are unknown. This specimen consisted of CD4+ T cells from PBMCs cultured with HCoV-NL63 spike peptides, obtained before COVID-19 vaccination. The receptors shown here come from a human donor who received a COVID-19 vaccine. The CDR3 runs from the conserved cysteine through the conserved F or W. The order of the fields is CDR3 protein, CDR3 DNA, CDR3 length, D gene, J gene, V gene, clone size. The D gene is left open where the match is weak. Only some rows state a clone size, as once, few, many or a class for expanded clones.

CASSTPTGGSSYEQYF TGTGCCAGCAGCACTCCGACAGGGGGGAGCTCCTACGAGCAGTACTTC 16 TRBD1 TRBJ2-7 TRBV5-5 .
CASSFDLDYSNTGELFF TGTGCCAGCAGCTTCGACCTGGACTATTCGAACACCGGGGAGCTGTTTTTT 17 . TRBJ2-2 TRBV11-3 .
CASSADSSPLHF TGTGCCAGCAGCGCGGACTCTTCACCCCTCCACTTT 12 . TRBJ1-6 TRBV2 .
CASSQNGELFF TGCGCCAGCAGCCAAAACGGGGAGCTGTTTTTT 11 . TRBJ2-2 TRBV4-1 .
CASRKRGWRGQTVEQYF TGTGCCAGCAGAAAAAGAGGGTGGAGGGGGCAAACGGTCGAGCAGTACTTC 17 . TRBJ2-7 TRBV5-6 .
CASSQPTHTGELFF TGTGCCAGCAGCCAGCCGACTCACACCGGGGAGCTGTTTTTT 14 . TRBJ2-2 TRBV3-1/TRBV3-2 few
CASSFVGENTGELFF TGCGCCAGCAGCTTCGTTGGGGAAAACACCGGGGAGCTGTTTTTT 15 . TRBJ2-2 TRBV5-1 .
CASSFDGFYEQYF TGTGCCAGCAGTTTCGACGGCTTCTACGAGCAGTACTTC 13 . TRBJ2-7 TRBV6-5 .
CASNPTSGGRTGELFF TGTGCCAGCAACCCGACTAGCGGGGGGCGGACCGGGGAGCTGTTTTTT 16 TRBD2 TRBJ2-2 TRBV6-2/TRBV6-3 .
CASSKQGWNYEQYF TGTGCCAGTAGTAAACAGGGGTGGAACTACGAGCAGTACTTC 14 TRBD1 TRBJ2-7 TRBV19 few
CASSLEVGLYEQYF TGTGCCAGCAGCTTAGAGGTGGGTCTCTACGAGCAGTACTTC 14 . TRBJ2-7 TRBV7-8 once
CASPLKRDASDTQYF TGTGCCAGTCCCCTCAAGCGGGACGCCTCAGATACGCAGTATTTT 15 TRBD2 TRBJ2-3 TRBV19 .
CASSFGRGTGGNQPQHF TGTGCCAGCAGCTTTGGTAGGGGCACAGGGGGCAATCAGCCCCAGCATTTT 17 TRBD1 TRBJ1-5 TRBV7-9 once
CASTTSDPGGYTF TGTGCCAGCACCACGTCGGACCCGGGCGGCTACACCTTC 13 . TRBJ1-2 TRBV28 .
CASSWTGANNEKLFF TGTGCCAGCAGTTGGACAGGGGCAAATAATGAAAAACTGTTTTTT 15 TRBD1 TRBJ1-4 TRBV6-5 .
CASMGRTNTEAFF TGCGCCAGCATGGGACGGACGAACACTGAAGCTTTCTTT 13 . TRBJ1-1 TRBV10-1 .
CASSDRQGVTNEKLFF TGTGCCAGCAGTGACCGACAGGGGGTCACTAATGAAAAACTGTTTTTT 16 TRBD1 TRBJ1-4 TRBV6-1 .
CASSLPDRDEKLFF TGTGCCAGCAGTCTTCCGGACAGGGATGAAAAACTGTTTTTT 14 TRBD1 TRBJ1-4 TRBV6-6 .
CASSPGQSTGELFF TGTGCCAGCAGCCCTGGACAGTCAACCGGGGAGCTGTTTTTT 14 . TRBJ2-2 TRBV11-2 few
CASSPPTGTAGETQYF TGTGCCAGCAGCCCGCCGACAGGGACTGCGGGGGAGACCCAGTACTTC 16 . TRBJ2-5 TRBV5-6 .
CASSPRLAGGREQYF TGTGCCAGCAGCCCGAGACTAGCGGGAGGACGCGAGCAGTACTTC 15 TRBD2 TRBJ2-7 TRBV14 .
CATSDPRDTSQETQYF TGTGCCACCAGTGATCCTCGGGACACGTCCCAAGAGACCCAGTACTTC 16 . TRBJ2-5 TRBV24-1 few
CAIGNKAPSTEAFF TGTGCCATCGGAAACAAGGCCCCGAGCACTGAAGCTTTCTTT 14 . TRBJ1-1 TRBV10-3 .
CASSPISGGVYNEQFF TGTGCCAGCTCACCAATAAGCGGGGGGGTGTACAATGAGCAGTTCTTC 16 TRBD2 TRBJ2-1 TRBV18 .
CASSYVLGARSYGYTF TGTGCCAGCAGTTATGTCCTTGGGGCGCGATCATATGGCTACACCTTC 16 . TRBJ1-2 TRBV6-5 .
CASSLALAGGLYVSDTQYF TGCGCCAGCAGCTTGGCCCTAGCGGGGGGGCTATATGTTTCAGATACGCAGTATTTT 19 TRBD2 TRBJ2-3 TRBV5-1 .
CASSPRQGSATVNEQFF TGTGCCAGCAGCCCTAGACAGGGCTCGGCTACGGTCAATGAGCAGTTCTTC 17 TRBD1 TRBJ2-1 TRBV7-6 .
CAGGTGLITEAFF TGTGCCGGCGGGACAGGATTGATCACTGAAGCTTTCTTT 13 TRBD1 TRBJ1-1 TRBV6-5 .
CASSQGGWALHF TGTGCCAGCAGCCAAGGCGGTTGGGCCCTCCACTTT 12 . TRBJ1-6 TRBV3-1/TRBV3-2 .
CASSSGTAHWDTEAFF TGTGCCAGCAGCTCAGGGACAGCCCATTGGGACACTGAAGCTTTCTTT 16 TRBD1 TRBJ1-1 TRBV7-2 .
CASTGANYGYTF TGTGCCAGTACAGGAGCTAACTATGGCTACACCTTC 12 . TRBJ1-2 TRBV19 .
CASRVTGTNTEAFF TGTGCCAGTAGAGTCACAGGTACGAACACTGAAGCTTTCTTT 14 . TRBJ1-1 TRBV19 .
CASSLGPLGGYTF TGTGCCAGCAGTTTGGGTCCGCTCGGAGGCTACACCTTC 13 . TRBJ1-2 TRBV27 few
CASSSTGTGDYGYTF TGTGCCAGTAGTAGCACCGGGACAGGGGATTATGGCTACACCTTC 15 TRBD1 TRBJ1-2 TRBV19 .
CARDPSALRTDTQYF TGTGCCAGGGACCCGTCCGCGTTACGCACAGATACGCAGTATTTT 15 . TRBJ2-3 TRBV19 .
CASSESGRAGGYNEQFF TGTGCCAGCAGTGAGTCTGGCCGGGCGGGGGGCTACAATGAGCAGTTCTTC 17 TRBD2 TRBJ2-1 TRBV2 .
CASSLTGGGNTGELFF TGCGCCAGCAGCTTAACAGGGGGAGGGAACACCGGGGAGCTGTTTTTT 16 TRBD1 TRBJ2-2 TRBV5-1 .
CATSRGLAGTDTQYF TGTGCCACCAGCAGAGGGCTAGCGGGCACAGATACGCAGTATTTT 15 TRBD2 TRBJ2-3 TRBV15 .
CAISENRDPTGELFF TGTGCCATCAGTGAAAACAGGGATCCGACCGGGGAGCTGTTTTTT 15 . TRBJ2-2 TRBV10-3 .
CASSSVGATWLGQPQHF TGTGCCAGTAGTTCCGTGGGGGCGACATGGTTAGGTCAGCCCCAGCATTTT 17 . TRBJ1-5 TRBV19 .
CASSRTSGEIWTNNEQFF TGCGCCAGCAGCCGGACTAGCGGGGAAATATGGACGAACAATGAGCAGTTCTTC 18 TRBD2 TRBJ2-1 TRBV5-1 .
CASSLEQGAVYNEQFF TGTGCCAGCAGCTTAGAACAGGGGGCGGTCTACAATGAGCAGTTCTTC 16 TRBD1 TRBJ2-1 TRBV11-3 .